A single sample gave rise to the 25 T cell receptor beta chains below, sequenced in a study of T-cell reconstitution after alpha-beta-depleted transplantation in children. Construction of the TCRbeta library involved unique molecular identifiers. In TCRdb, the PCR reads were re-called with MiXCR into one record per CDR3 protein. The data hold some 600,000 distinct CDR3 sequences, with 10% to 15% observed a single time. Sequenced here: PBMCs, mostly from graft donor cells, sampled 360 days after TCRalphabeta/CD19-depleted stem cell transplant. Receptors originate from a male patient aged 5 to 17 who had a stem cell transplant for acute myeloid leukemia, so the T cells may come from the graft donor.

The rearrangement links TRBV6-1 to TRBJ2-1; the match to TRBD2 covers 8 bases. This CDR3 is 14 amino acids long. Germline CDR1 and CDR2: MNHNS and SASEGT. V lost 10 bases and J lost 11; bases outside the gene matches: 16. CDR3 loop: CATGRGVSGLQQFF. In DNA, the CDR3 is TGTGCCACCGGGAGGGGAGTTTCGGGCCTCCAGCAGTTCTTC.

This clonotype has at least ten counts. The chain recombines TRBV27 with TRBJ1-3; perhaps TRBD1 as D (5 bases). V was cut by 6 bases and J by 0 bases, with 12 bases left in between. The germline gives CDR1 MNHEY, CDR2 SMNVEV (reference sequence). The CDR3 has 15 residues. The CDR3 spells CASSPGRISGNTIYF. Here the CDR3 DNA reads TGTGCCAGCAGCCCGGGACGGATCTCTGGAAACACCATATATTTT.

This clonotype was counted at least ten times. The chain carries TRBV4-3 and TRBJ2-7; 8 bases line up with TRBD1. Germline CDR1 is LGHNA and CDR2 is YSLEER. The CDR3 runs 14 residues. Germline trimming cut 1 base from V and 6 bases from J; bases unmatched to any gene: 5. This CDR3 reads CASSQGGQGFEQYF. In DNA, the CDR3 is TGCGCCAGCAGCCAAGGAGGACAGGGCTTCGAGCAGTACTTC.

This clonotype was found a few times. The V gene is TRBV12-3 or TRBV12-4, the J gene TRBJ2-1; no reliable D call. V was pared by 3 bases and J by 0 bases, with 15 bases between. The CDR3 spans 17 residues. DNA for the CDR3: TGTGCCAGCAGTTTCGTACGCTCCCAGAGCTCCTACAATGAGCAGTTCTTC. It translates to CASSFVRSQSSYNEQFF.

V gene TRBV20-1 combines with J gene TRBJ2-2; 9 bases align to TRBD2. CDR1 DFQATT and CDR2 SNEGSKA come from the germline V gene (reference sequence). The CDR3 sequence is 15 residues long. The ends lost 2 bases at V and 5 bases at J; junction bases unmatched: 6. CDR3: CSARKAGGRTGELFF. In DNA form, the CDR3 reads TGCAGTGCTAGAAAGGCGGGAGGGAGGACCGGGGAGCTGTTTTTT.

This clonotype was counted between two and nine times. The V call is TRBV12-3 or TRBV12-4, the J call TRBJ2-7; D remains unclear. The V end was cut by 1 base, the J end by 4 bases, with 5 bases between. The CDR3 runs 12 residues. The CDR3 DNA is TGTGCCAGCAGTTTAGACATGTACGAGCAGTACTTC. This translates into CASSLDMYEQYF.

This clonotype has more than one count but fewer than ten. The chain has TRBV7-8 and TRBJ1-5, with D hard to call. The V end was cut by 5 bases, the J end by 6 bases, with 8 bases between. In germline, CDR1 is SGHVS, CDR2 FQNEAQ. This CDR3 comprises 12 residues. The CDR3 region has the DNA TGTGCCAGCAGCCGCCCGAGTCAGCCCCAGCATTTT. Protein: CASSRPSQPQHF.

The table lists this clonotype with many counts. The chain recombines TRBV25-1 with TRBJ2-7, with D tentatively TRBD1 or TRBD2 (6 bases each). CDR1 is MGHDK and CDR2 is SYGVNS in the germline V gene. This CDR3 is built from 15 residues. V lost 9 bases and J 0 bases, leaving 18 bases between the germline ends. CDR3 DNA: TGTGCCAGTTCGACTCCGGGGGCCAGCTCCTACGAGCAGTACTTC. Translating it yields CASSTPGASSYEQYF.

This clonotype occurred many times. The CDR3 loop reads CASIQGQGNNEQFF. The CDR3 coding sequence is TGTGCCAGCATCCAGGGACAGGGAAACAATGAGCAGTTCTTC. V usage is TRBV6-2 or TRBV6-3 and J usage is TRBJ2-1; 9 nucleotides match TRBD1. J was trimmed by 5 bases and V by 7 bases; bases with no gene match: 6. CDR3 size: 14 residues. Germline V gene data show CDR1 as MNHEY and CDR2 as SVGEGT.

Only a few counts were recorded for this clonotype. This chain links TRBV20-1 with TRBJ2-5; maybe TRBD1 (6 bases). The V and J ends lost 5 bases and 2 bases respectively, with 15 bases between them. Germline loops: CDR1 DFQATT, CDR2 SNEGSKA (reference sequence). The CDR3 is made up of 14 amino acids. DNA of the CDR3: TGCAGTGCTCACCCCGGGACACATCAAGAGACCCAGTACTTC. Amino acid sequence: CSAHPGTHQETQYF.

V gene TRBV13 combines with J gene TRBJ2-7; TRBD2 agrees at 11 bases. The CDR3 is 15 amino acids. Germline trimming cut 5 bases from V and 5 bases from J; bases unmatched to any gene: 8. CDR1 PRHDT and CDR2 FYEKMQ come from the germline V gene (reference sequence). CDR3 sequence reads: CASSPLAGGNDEQYF. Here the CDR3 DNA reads TGTGCCAGCAGCCCGTTAGCGGGAGGGAACGACGAGCAGTACTTC.

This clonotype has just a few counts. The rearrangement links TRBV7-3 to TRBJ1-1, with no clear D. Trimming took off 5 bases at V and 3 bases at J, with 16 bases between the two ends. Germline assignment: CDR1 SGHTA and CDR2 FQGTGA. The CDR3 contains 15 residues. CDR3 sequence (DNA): TGTGCCAGCAGCCCTTACTTTGGGCCCCACACTGAAGCTTTCTTT. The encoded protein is CASSPYFGPHTEAFF.

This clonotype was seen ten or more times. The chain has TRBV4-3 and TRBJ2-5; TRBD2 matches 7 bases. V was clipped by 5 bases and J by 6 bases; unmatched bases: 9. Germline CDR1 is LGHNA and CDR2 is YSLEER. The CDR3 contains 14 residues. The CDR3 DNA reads TGCGCCAGCAGCGAGGGCGGGAGCTCCAAGACCCAGTACTTC. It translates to CASSEGGSSKTQYF.

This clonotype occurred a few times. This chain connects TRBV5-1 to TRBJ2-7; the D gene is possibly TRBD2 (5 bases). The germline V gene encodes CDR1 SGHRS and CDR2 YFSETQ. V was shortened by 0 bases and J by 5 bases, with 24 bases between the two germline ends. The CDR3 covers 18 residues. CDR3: CASSLGAGMGIFPHEQYF. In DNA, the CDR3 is TGCGCCAGCAGCTTGGGGGCCGGGATGGGAATATTCCCCCACGAGCAGTACTTC.

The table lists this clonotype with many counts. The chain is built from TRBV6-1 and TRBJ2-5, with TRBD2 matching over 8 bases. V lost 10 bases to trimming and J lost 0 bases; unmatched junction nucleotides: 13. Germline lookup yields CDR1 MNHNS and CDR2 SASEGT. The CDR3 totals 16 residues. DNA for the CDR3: TGTGCCACCGGAACCGGGACTAGTTGGTACCAAGAGACCCAGTACTTC. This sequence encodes CATGTGTSWYQETQYF.

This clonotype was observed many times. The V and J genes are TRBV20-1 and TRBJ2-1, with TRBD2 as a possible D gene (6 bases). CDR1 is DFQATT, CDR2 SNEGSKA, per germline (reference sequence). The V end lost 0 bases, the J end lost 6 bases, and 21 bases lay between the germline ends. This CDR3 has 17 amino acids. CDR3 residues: CSARDPLFAGKVNEQFF. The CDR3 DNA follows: TGCAGTGCTAGAGATCCCCTCTTCGCGGGAAAGGTCAATGAGCAGTTCTTC.

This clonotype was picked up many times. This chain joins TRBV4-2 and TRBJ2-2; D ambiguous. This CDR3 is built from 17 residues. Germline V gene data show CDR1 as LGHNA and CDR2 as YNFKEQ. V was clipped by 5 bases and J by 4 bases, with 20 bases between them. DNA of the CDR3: TGTGCCAGCAGCATGAGAAATAGTCCTGATTTCACCGGGGAGCTGTTTTTT. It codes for CASSMRNSPDFTGELFF.

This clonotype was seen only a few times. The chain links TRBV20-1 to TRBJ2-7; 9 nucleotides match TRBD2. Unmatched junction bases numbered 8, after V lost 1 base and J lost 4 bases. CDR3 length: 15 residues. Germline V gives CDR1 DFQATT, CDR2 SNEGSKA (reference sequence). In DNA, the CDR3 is TGCAGTGCTAGAGGGCATAGCGGGAGCGTGTACGAGCAGTACTTC. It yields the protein CSARGHSGSVYEQYF.

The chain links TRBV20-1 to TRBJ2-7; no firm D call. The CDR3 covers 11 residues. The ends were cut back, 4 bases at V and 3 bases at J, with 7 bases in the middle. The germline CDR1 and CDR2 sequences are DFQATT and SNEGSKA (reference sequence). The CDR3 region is CSATIDYEQYF. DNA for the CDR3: TGCAGTGCTACTATTGACTACGAGCAGTACTTC.

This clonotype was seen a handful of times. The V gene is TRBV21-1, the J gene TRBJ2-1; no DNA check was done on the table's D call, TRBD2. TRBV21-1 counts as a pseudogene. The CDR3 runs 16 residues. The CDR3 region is CASSKGASRGLDEQFF. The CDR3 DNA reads TGTGCCAGCAGCAAAGGGGCTAGTAGGGGATTGGATGAGCAGTTCTTC.

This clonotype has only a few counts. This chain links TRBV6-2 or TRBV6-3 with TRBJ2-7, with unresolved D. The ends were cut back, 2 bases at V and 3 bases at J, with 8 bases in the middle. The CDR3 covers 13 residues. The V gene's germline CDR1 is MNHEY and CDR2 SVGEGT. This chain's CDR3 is CASSYGWVYEQYF. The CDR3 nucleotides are TGTGCCAGCAGTTACGGTTGGGTCTACGAGCAGTACTTC.

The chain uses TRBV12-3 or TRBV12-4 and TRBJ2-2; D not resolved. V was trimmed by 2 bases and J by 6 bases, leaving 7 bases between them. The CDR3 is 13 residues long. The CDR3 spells CASSLIGPGELFF. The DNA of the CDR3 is TGTGCCAGCAGTTTAATAGGTCCCGGGGAGCTGTTTTTT.

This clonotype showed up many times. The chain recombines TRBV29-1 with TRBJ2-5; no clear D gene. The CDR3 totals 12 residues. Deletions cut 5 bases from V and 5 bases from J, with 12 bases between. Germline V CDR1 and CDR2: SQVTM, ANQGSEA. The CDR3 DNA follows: TGCAGCGTTCAAGCACGGACGGAGACCCAGTACTTC. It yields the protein CSVQARTETQYF.

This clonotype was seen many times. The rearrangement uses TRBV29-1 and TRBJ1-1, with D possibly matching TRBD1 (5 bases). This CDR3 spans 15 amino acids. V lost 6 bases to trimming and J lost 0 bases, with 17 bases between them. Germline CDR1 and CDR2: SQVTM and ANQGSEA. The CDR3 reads CSVPGGGLMNTEAFF. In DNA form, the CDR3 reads TGCAGCGTCCCGGGGGGGGGACTAATGAACACTGAAGCTTTCTTT.

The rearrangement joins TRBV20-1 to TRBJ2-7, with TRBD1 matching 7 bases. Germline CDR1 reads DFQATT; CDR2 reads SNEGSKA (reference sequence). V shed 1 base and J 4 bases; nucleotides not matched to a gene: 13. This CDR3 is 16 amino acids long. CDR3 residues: CSARGGDKGGIYEQYF. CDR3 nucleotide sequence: TGCAGTGCTAGAGGGGGCGACAAAGGGGGCATTTACGAGCAGTACTTC.